This passage covers 10 T cell receptor beta chains from one sample sequenced in a study of blood T cells in healthy people across ages. Combining a sample-barcoded 5' primer with a J-beta primer mix, a second PCR ran for roughly 6 to 12 cycles. TCRdb passed the 5' RACE reads through MiXCR, listing each CDR3 protein once. The sample carries 2 million or so distinct CDR3 sequences, around 50% recorded once. The sequencing input was blood. The source of these receptors is a woman in her thirties or forties in good health.

The chain is built from TRBV3-1 and TRBJ2-7; TRBD2 agrees at 7 bases. The germline V gene has CDR1 LGHDT and CDR2 YNNKEL (reference sequence). The J segment lost 10 bases and the V segment lost 2 bases, leaving 14 bases of the junction unmatched. CDR3 size: 15 residues. The chain's CDR3 is CASSQIDSGVGTQYF. Written as DNA, the CDR3 is TGTGCCAGCAGCCAAATAGACAGCGGGGTTGGTACCCAGTACTTC.

This clonotype was counted only a few times. The rearrangement uses TRBV29-1 and TRBJ1-1; D call uncertain. Deletions cut 5 bases from V and 11 bases from J, with 12 bases between. This CDR3 contains 10 residues. The V gene's germline CDR1 is SQVTM and CDR2 ANQGSEA. The CDR3 region is CSVSDREAFF. The CDR3 coding sequence is TGCAGCGTTTCTGATCGGGAGGCTTTCTTT.

A few counts support this clonotype. This rearrangement joins TRBV20-1 to TRBJ2-1; TRBD2 matches 11 bases. From germline, CDR1 is DFQATT and CDR2 SNEGSKA (reference sequence). CDR3 length: 14 residues. V lost 5 bases and J lost 5; bases outside the gene matches: 5. CDR3 loop: CSALSGGVNNEQFF. Written as DNA, the CDR3 is TGCAGTGCTCTTAGCGGGGGGGTAAACAATGAGCAGTTCTTC.

V is TRBV5-1 and J is TRBJ2-3; D remains unclear. The CDR3 is 17 residues long. Trimming shortened V by 1 base and J by 6 bases, and 21 bases separated the two germline ends. From germline, CDR1 is SGHRS and CDR2 YFSETQ. CDR3 sequence: CASSLSSSVLYGDTQYF. The CDR3 nucleotides are TGCGCCAGCAGCTTGAGCTCGTCGGTTTTGTATGGGGATACGCAGTATTTT. Full variable domain (remainder filled in from reference TRBV5-1 and TRBJ2-3): KAGVTQTPRYLIKTRGQQVTLSCSPISGHRSVSWYQQTPGQGLQFLFEYFSETQRNKGNFPGRFSGRQFSNSRSEMNVSTLELGDSALYLCASSLSSSVLYGDTQYFGPGTRLTVL.

This chain connects TRBV4-1 to TRBJ2-7; D could derive from TRBD1 or TRBD2 (5 bases each). V lost 2 bases and J lost 4, with 15 bases in between. Germline V lookup: CDR1 MGHRA, CDR2 YSYEKL. The length of the CDR3 is 15 residues. The CDR3 is CASSQTGADLYEQYF. The CDR3 nucleotides are TGCGCCAGCAGCCAAACTGGGGCGGACTTATACGAGCAGTACTTC.

As to this clonotype: The junction departs from germline at one end; a sequencing error may be responsible. The rearrangement links TRBV7-2 to TRBJ2-1, with D possibly matching TRBD2 (7 bases). The CDR3 totals 14 residues. Germline CDR1 and CDR2: SGHTA and FQGNSA. CDR3 protein: CASSLPGGRNERFF. The CDR3 coding sequence is TGTGCCAGCAGCTTACCGGGGGGCCGGAATGAGCGGTTCTTC.

Only a few counts were recorded for this clonotype. The rearrangement joins TRBV10-3 to TRBJ2-3, with TRBD1 matching 8 bases. Germline lookup yields CDR1 ENHRY and CDR2 SYGVKD. CDR3 length equals 19 residues. V dropped 2 bases and J dropped 0; count of bases not matched to a gene: 13. DNA for the CDR3: TGTGCCATCAGTGAGGCCTCCGGGACAGGTTCTCCTAGCACAGATACGCAGTATTTT. As protein: CAISEASGTGSPSTDTQYF.

The J gene is TRBJ2-7, the V gene TRBV5-6, with D possibly being TRBD1 or TRBD2 (6 bases each). This CDR3 has 15 residues. CDR1 and CDR2 from the germline V gene are SGHDT and YYEEEE. V shed 0 bases and J shed 2 bases, with 12 bases lying between them. CDR3 nucleotide sequence: TGTGCCAGCAGCTTGGGGGCGGGACACCCCTACGAGCAGTACTTC. As protein: CASSLGAGHPYEQYF.

This clonotype was counted a single time. The CDR3 sequence: CSAPSRDTGNQPQHF. The DNA of the CDR3 is TGCAGTGCACCATCACGCGACACAGGGAATCAGCCCCAGCATTTT. The chain recombines TRBV20-1 with TRBJ1-5, with a weak D call TRBD1 (6 bases). This CDR3 comprises 15 residues. Germline CDR1 is DFQATT and CDR2 is SNEGSKA (reference sequence). The germline V and J ends were trimmed by 6 bases and 4 bases, with 19 bases remaining between them.

This chain connects TRBV12-3 or TRBV12-4 to TRBJ2-5; 7 nucleotides match TRBD2. The junction had 8 bases not matched to a gene; V was cut back by 1 base and J by 3 bases. The CDR3 totals 16 residues. The CDR3 spells CASSLVSGTTKETQYF. The CDR3, as DNA: TGTGCCAGCAGTTTAGTTTCGGGGACTACCAAAGAGACCCAGTACTTC.